This TCR beta chain was sequenced in a study of T cells in tumors after PD-1 blockade. Study-level information: A subset received ongoing vismodegib 150 mg daily alongside anti-PD-1 therapy.

Template: tumor biopsy or peripheral blood genomic DNA, roughly 550-6,500 ng per sample. V lost 5 bases and J 7 bases, leaving 14 bases between the germline ends. The CDR3 spans 14 residues. Per the germline V gene, CDR1 is MNHEY and CDR2 is SVGEGT. Profiling relied on immunoSEQ multiplex PCR, and the TCRdb table lists in-frame clones only, not all of them. Of fewer than 55,000 clones listed, more than 65% are singletons. The sample was PBMCs, taken before anti-PD-1 treatment. This chain uses TRBV6-2 or TRBV6-3 with TRBJ2-2; no definite D call. This clonotype originated in a human donor with basal cell carcinoma. For the CDR3, the DNA is TGTGCCAGCAGTCTCAGGAGAGTAATCGGGGAGCTGTTTTTT. It translates to CASSLRRVIGELFF.